This is a list of T cell receptor beta chains from one sample in a study of cytomegalovirus exposure and HLA in healthy donors. Some clones are missing from TCRdb's copy, which holds only in-frame ones; the method was immunoSEQ multiplex PCR. The table has over 150,000 clones, roughly four fifths seen once. Sequencing used PBMCs. The source of these receptors is a man in his fifties in good health and CMV-seronegative. The CDR3 runs from the conserved cysteine through the conserved F or W. Fields, in order: V gene, clone size, J gene, CDR3 length, CDR3 protein. The size field is filled for only some rows; it gives once, few, many or a size class.

TRBV28	.	TRBJ2-7	14	CASSLSVASYEQYF
TRBV11-2	.	TRBJ2-3	14	CASSFETSGVTQYF
TRBV5-1	.	TRBJ1-2	13	CATPIQGGYGYTF
TRBV9	.	TRBJ2-3	18	CASSPPRGRVRGTDTQYF
TRBV18	once	TRBJ2-5	15	CASSPLAGYQETQYF
TRBV18	few	TRBJ1-1	14	CASSSFGGNTEAFF
TRBV5-6	.	TRBJ1-2	13	CASSFDRDGGYTF
TRBV5-1	.	TRBJ1-4	13	CASSLALNEKLFF
TRBV28	few	TRBJ1-1	11	CASSLSGEAFF
TRBV18	.	TRBJ2-3	15	CASSPPHIPQDTQYF
TRBV14	.	TRBJ1-3	16	CASSQDSVYSGNTIYF
TRBV29-1	few	TRBJ2-7	13	CSVSTGKENEQYF
TRBV7-9	.	TRBJ2-1	13	CASSLSGYNEQFF
TRBV27	.	TRBJ1-6	17	CASSFAQGFSYNSPLHF
TRBV19	.	TRBJ2-1	17	CASSITYWDSIYNEQFF
TRBV5-1	.	TRBJ2-4	15	CASSLVQGSKNIQYF
TRBV19	.	TRBJ2-3	12	CASSIQSGAEYF
TRBV19	.	TRBJ2-3	16	CASSIGRGPGEDTQYF
TRBV2	.	TRBJ1-2	12	CATRGPGRGYTF
TRBV6-5	.	TRBJ2-7	15	CASSRSGVESYEQYF
TRBV19	.	TRBJ1-4	15	CASSAKTGVYEKLFF
TRBV2	.	TRBJ2-5	16	CASSEALAGGQETQYF
TRBV21-1	.	TRBJ1-2	14	CASSKVGGGFGYTF
TRBV7-9	.	TRBJ1-4	17	CASSPSRDREFNEKLFF
TRBV25-1	.	TRBJ2-2	17	CASSDRAAQGGTGELFF
TRBV7-9	.	TRBJ2-3	14	CSSSLPGRTDTQYF
TRBV29-1	.	TRBJ2-5	14	CSPRLAESQETQYF
TRBV5-1	.	TRBJ2-5	14	CASGRQGYQETQYF
TRBV30	.	TRBJ1-2	14	CAWSIHRSSYGYTF
TRBV4-3	.	TRBJ1-5	19	CASSQVKQPDRVVNQPQHF
TRBV19	.	TRBJ1-2	16	CASSLRQGEANYGYTF
TRBV5-1	.	TRBJ2-7	16	CASSVDAGGLNYEQYF
TRBV2	.	TRBJ2-7	13	CASSLRDRGEQYF
TRBV28	few	TRBJ1-5	19	CASRSTGPRLPSDNQPQHF
TRBV19	.	TRBJ2-1	15	CASSKARSSYNEQFF
TRBV6-5	.	TRBJ2-3	15	CASNPSGAGTDTQYF
TRBV19	.	TRBJ2-3	14	CASTPAGASDTQYF
TRBV28	.	TRBJ2-3	18	CASSIWTSGGVSTDTQYF
TRBV19	.	TRBJ1-5	15	CASSIDTGFNQPQHF
TRBV18	.	TRBJ1-3	15	CASSPQTYSGNTIYF
TRBV7-9	once	TRBJ2-5	15	CASIPGLALQETQYF
TRBV9	.	TRBJ1-1	13	CASSVIDTGEAFF
TRBV18	.	TRBJ2-2	16	CASSPTLAVNTGELFF
TRBV7-9	.	TRBJ2-7	12	CASSLGPNEQYF